These 32 T cell receptor beta chains originate from one sample sequenced in a study of blood T cell repertoires in COVID-19. Produced via immunoSEQ multiplex PCR; TCRdb's table is partial and in-frame only. The data hold more than 95,000 clones, with 75% to 95% observed a single time. Source material: peripheral blood. These receptors all stem from a human donor in a cohort sampled during active COVID-19.

This chain links TRBV6-5 with TRBJ1-4; 8 bases are shared with TRBD1. This CDR3 has 14 residues. The germline gives CDR1 MNHEY, CDR2 SVGAGI. V shed 4 bases and J 7 bases; nucleotides not matched to a gene: 5. The CDR3 DNA reads TGTGCCAGCAGTTTACGACAGGGGTTTGAAAAACTGTTTTTT. Encoded protein: CASSLRQGFEKLFF.

This chain joins TRBV5-1 and TRBJ2-5, with 13 bases that match TRBD2. The CDR3 covers 19 residues. V lost 4 bases and J lost 2; bases outside the gene matches: 14. The germline V gene has CDR1 SGHRS and CDR2 YFSETQ. CDR3 region: CASSKLAGGPPSKQETQYF. As DNA, the CDR3 is TGCGCCAGCAGCAAACTAGCGGGAGGGCCTCCCTCCAAACAAGAGACCCAGTACTTC. Supplemented by reference TRBV5-1 and TRBJ2-5, the full variable domain reads KAGVTQTPRYLIKTRGQQVTLSCSPISGHRSVSWYQQTPGQGLQFLFEYFSETQRNKGNFPGRFSGRQFSNSRSEMNVSTLELGDSALYLCASSKLAGGPPSKQETQYFGPGTRLLVL.

The chain uses TRBV6-5 and TRBJ2-1, with D perhaps matching TRBD2 (5 bases). Trimming took off 6 bases at V and 12 bases at J, with 15 bases between the two ends. Germline CDR1 reads MNHEY; CDR2 reads SVGAGI. The CDR3 runs to 12 residues. CDR3 in amino acids: CASRIFGRGQFF. CDR3 sequence (DNA): TGTGCCAGCAGGATATTTGGCCGGGGGCAGTTCTTC.

The gene calls are TRBV7-2 and TRBJ1-2, with 11 bases fitting TRBD1. The germline V gene encodes CDR1 SGHTA and CDR2 FQGNSA. The CDR3 is made up of 15 amino acids. V was clipped by 3 bases and J by 8 bases; unmatched bases: 8. The CDR3 is CASSLDRGRTSGYTF. In nucleotides, the CDR3 is TGTGCCAGCAGCTTGGACAGGGGGCGAACTTCCGGCTACACCTTC.

The chain has TRBV3-1 (or the pseudogene TRBV3-2) and TRBJ2-7, with 12 bases fitting TRBD2. J was trimmed by 6 bases and V by 4 bases; bases with no gene match: 13. This CDR3 spans 17 amino acids. CDR1 is LGHDT and CDR2 is YNNKEL in the germline V gene (reference sequence). The CDR3 nucleotides are TGTGCCAGCAGCCTGCGGACTAGCGGGGTTTTAGGTTTCGAGCAGTACTTC. This gives the protein CASSLRTSGVLGFEQYF.

CDR3 in amino acids: CASSPLGGDQPQHF. The CDR3 nucleotides are TGTGCCAGCTCACCACTCGGGGGAGATCAGCCCCAGCATTTT. V usage is TRBV18 and J usage is TRBJ1-5, with D possibly matching TRBD1 (5 bases). The CDR3 length is 14 residues. Germline CDR1 is KGHSH and CDR2 is LQKENI. V shed 1 base and J shed 5 bases, with 9 bases lying between them. Full variable domain (missing parts from reference TRBV18 and TRBJ1-5): NAGVMQNPRHLVRRRGQEARLRCSPMKGHSHVYWYRQLPEEGLKFMVYLQKENIIDESGMPKERFSAEFPKEGPSILRIQQVVRGDSAAYFCASSPLGGDQPQHFGDGTRLSIL.

The DNA of the CDR3 is TGTGCCAGCAGTTTGGTGGGCCGAATGAATTCACCCCTCCACTTT. It codes for CASSLVGRMNSPLHF. V and J are TRBV28 and TRBJ1-6; D is uncertain. CDR3 size: 15 residues. Germline CDR1 is MDHEN and CDR2 is SYDVKM. The V and J ends lost 3 bases and 7 bases respectively, with 13 bases between them.

The rearrangement uses TRBV19 and TRBJ1-2; maybe TRBD1 (6 bases). This CDR3 is 15 amino acids long. V was clipped by 3 bases and J by 0 bases, with 11 bases between them. The germline gives CDR1 LNHDA, CDR2 SQIVND (reference sequence). The CDR3 DNA sequence: TGTGCCAGTAGTATTACAGGGCCAGCTAACTATGGCTACACCTTC. Translated: CASSITGPANYGYTF.

This chain joins TRBV7-8 and TRBJ1-4; D perhaps matches TRBD1 (5 bases). The CDR3 consists of 15 residues. CDR1 and CDR2 from the germline V gene are SGHVS and FQNEAQ. Trimming stripped 6 bases from V and 0 bases from J, with 11 bases between. CDR3 protein: CASSRWGTTNEKLFF. CDR3 DNA: TGTGCCAGCAGTAGGTGGGGCACAACTAATGAAAAACTGTTTTTT.

The chain joins TRBV6-5 to TRBJ2-7, with TRBD2 identical over 9 bases. The CDR3 contains 15 residues. V shed 7 bases, J shed 1 base, and the junction held 8 bases outside the gene matches. The germline V gene has CDR1 MNHEY and CDR2 SVGAGI. The CDR3 sequence is CASTGAGGKSYEQYF. CDR3 nucleotide sequence: TGTGCCAGCACGGGCGCGGGAGGGAAATCCTACGAGCAGTACTTC.

The chain couples TRBV5-6 to TRBJ1-1; TRBD1 matches 9 bases. V was clipped by 2 bases and J by 2 bases; unmatched bases: 4. CDR1 is SGHDT and CDR2 is YYEEEE in the germline V gene. The CDR3 has 15 residues. This CDR3 reads CASSFTGGDNTEAFF. The CDR3 bases are TGTGCCAGCAGCTTCACAGGGGGCGATAACACTGAAGCTTTCTTT. Complete variable domain (other parts from reference TRBV5-6 and TRBJ1-1): DAGVTQSPTHLIKTRGQQVTLRCSPKSGHDTVSWYQQALGQGPQFIFQYYEEEERQRGNFPDRFSGHQFPNYSSELNVNALLLGDSALYLCASSFTGGDNTEAFFGQGTRLTVV.

CDR3 coding DNA: TGTGCCAGCAGTGAGGCCAGGGTAGATGGCTACACCTTC. As protein: CASSEARVDGYTF. The chain carries TRBV2 and TRBJ1-2; the D gene is possibly TRBD1 (5 bases). Germline values: CDR1 SNHLY, CDR2 FYNNEI. This CDR3 is 13 amino acids long. The V and J ends lost 3 bases and 6 bases respectively, with 11 bases between them.

CDR3 loop: CASSETRRRQGVANYGYTF. Written as DNA, the CDR3 is TGTGCCAGCAGTGAAACTAGACGACGACAGGGGGTCGCGAACTATGGCTACACCTTC. The J gene is TRBJ1-2, the V gene TRBV2; 9 nucleotides match TRBD1. The CDR3 runs 19 residues. Trimming removed 2 bases from V and 2 bases from J; junction bases left unmatched: 15. In germline, CDR1 is SNHLY, CDR2 FYNNEI.

The chain combines TRBV30 with TRBJ1-2, with 7 bases aligning to TRBD1. V trimming: 0 bases; J trimming: 3 bases; junction bases outside the gene matches: 7. There are 15 residues in the CDR3. Germline V gene lookup returns CDR1 GTSNPN and CDR2 SVGIG (reference sequence). CDR3 nucleotide sequence: TGTGCCTGGAGTGTTGGACAGGTCGGGGACTATGGCTACACCTTC. It specifies CAWSVGQVGDYGYTF.

The V call is TRBV27, the J call TRBJ1-4; D remains ambiguous. This CDR3 region has 13 residues. Germline V gene sequence: CDR1 MNHEY, CDR2 SMNVEV (reference sequence). Between the trimmed V and J ends, which lost 5 bases and 8 bases, there was a span of 12 bases. CDR3 coding DNA: TGTGCCAGCAGTCCATACAGTAACGAAAAACTGTTTTTT. Translation gives CASSPYSNEKLFF.

This chain links TRBV11-2 with TRBJ1-3; D remains ambiguous. In germline, CDR1 is SGHAT, CDR2 FQNNGV. This CDR3 contains 16 residues. With 1 base removed from V and 0 bases from J, the gap between germline ends came to 10 bases. The CDR3 DNA reads TGTGCCAGCAGCTTAGTTTCGAGCTACTCTGGAAACACCATATATTTT. Translated: CASSLVSSYSGNTIYF.

The chain has TRBV2 and TRBJ2-5; 7 bases align to TRBD1. Germline V CDR1 and CDR2: SNHLY, FYNNEI. V lost 5 bases to trimming and J lost 4 bases; unmatched junction nucleotides: 10. The CDR3 totals 15 residues. The chain's CDR3 is CASSSNRGDSETQYF. The CDR3 region has the DNA TGTGCCAGCAGTAGTAACAGGGGAGATTCAGAGACCCAGTACTTC.

The chain recombines TRBV5-1 with TRBJ2-1, with 12 bases aligning to TRBD2. This CDR3 contains 20 residues. V gave up 0 bases and J gave up 7 bases; unmatched junction bases: 17. The germline V gene encodes CDR1 SGHRS and CDR2 YFSETQ. CDR3 region: CASSLERLAGGPAAENEQFF. The CDR3 DNA sequence: TGCGCCAGCAGCTTGGAGCGCCTAGCGGGGGGGCCGGCCGCTGAAAATGAGCAGTTCTTC.

The chain is built from TRBV4-1 and TRBJ2-5, with 7 bases that match TRBD2. The CDR3 spans 16 residues. Trimming cost V 1 base and J 3 bases; bases outside gene matches: 8. Per germline, CDR1 MGHRA and CDR2 YSYEKL. The CDR3 bases are TGCGCCAGCAGCCAAGTAGGACTAGAAGTAGAAGAGACCCAGTACTTC. As protein: CASSQVGLEVEETQYF.

V usage is TRBV5-8 and J usage is TRBJ2-1; a possible D gene is TRBD1 (5 bases). Germline CDR1 is SGHTS and CDR2 is YDEGEE. V was pared by 1 base and J by 6 bases, with 17 bases between. The CDR3 contains 16 residues. In DNA, the CDR3 is TGTGCCAGCAGCTTGTATAAGGGGTCAGTTTCCAATGAGCAGTTCTTC. It yields the protein CASSLYKGSVSNEQFF.

The chain joins TRBV7-8 to TRBJ1-5; D gene unclear. This CDR3 contains 15 residues. V lost 4 bases to trimming and J lost 2 bases, with 12 bases between them. CDR1 and CDR2 (germline): SGHVS, FQNEAQ. The CDR3 coding sequence is TGTGCCAGCAGCTCCCGACCCGAGGGCAATCAGCCCCAGCATTTT. Protein sequence: CASSSRPEGNQPQHF.

The rearrangement links TRBV6-2 or TRBV6-3 to TRBJ1-1, with D possibly matching TRBD1 (5 bases). This CDR3 has 14 amino acids. CDR1 and CDR2 (germline): MNHEY, SVGEGT. The ends were cut back, 2 bases at V and 1 base at J, with 8 bases in the middle. CDR3 loop: CASSYKGWNTEAFF. The CDR3 bases are TGTGCCAGCAGTTACAAGGGGTGGAACACTGAAGCTTTCTTT.

The chain has TRBV29-1 and TRBJ2-7; 14 bases map to TRBD2. The CDR3 contains 16 residues. V trimming: 5 bases; J trimming: 2 bases; junction bases outside the gene matches: 8. Germline values: CDR1 SQVTM, CDR2 ANQGSEA. The CDR3 DNA follows: TGCAGCGTTACATTGACTAGCGGGAGGGGCGCCTACGAGCAGTACTTC. As protein: CSVTLTSGRGAYEQYF.

The CDR3 nucleotides are TGTGCCAGCAGTTCCGGGGGAAGCTCCTATAATTCACCCCTCCACTTT. Amino acids: CASSSGGSSYNSPLHF. V usage is TRBV27 and J usage is TRBJ1-6; the D gene is possibly TRBD1 (5 bases). The CDR3 is 16 residues long. Looked up from germline, CDR1 is MNHEY and CDR2 is SMNVEV (reference sequence). Trimming removed 4 bases from V and 0 bases from J, with 10 bases in between.

The chain uses TRBV19 and TRBJ1-2; TRBD1 might be the D (5 bases). Trimming removed 2 bases at V and 1 base at J, with 8 bases between. Per the germline V gene, CDR1 is LNHDA and CDR2 is SQIVND (reference sequence). The CDR3 loop spans 14 amino acids. This CDR3 reads CASSIWGSNYGYTF. The CDR3 nucleotides read TGTGCCAGTAGTATATGGGGCAGTAACTATGGCTACACCTTC.

The CDR3 DNA follows: TGTGCCAGCACCGTACCGGGAGCCTACGAGCAGTACTTC. Translation gives CASTVPGAYEQYF. The rearrangement joins TRBV11-2 to TRBJ2-7; TRBD2 might be the D (6 bases). This CDR3 is built from 13 residues. The V gene lost 7 bases and the J gene lost 2 bases, with 12 bases spanning the gap. CDR1 SGHAT and CDR2 FQNNGV come from the germline V gene.

The V and J genes are TRBV7-9 and TRBJ1-4; no clear D. The CDR3 loop spans 15 amino acids. The ends were cut back, 2 bases at V and 0 bases at J, with 7 bases in the middle. Germline loops: CDR1 SEHNR, CDR2 FQNEAQ (reference sequence). The DNA for the CDR3 is TGTGCCAGCAGCTTATTGTCCTCAACTAATGAAAAACTGTTTTTT. As protein: CASSLLSSTNEKLFF.

The chain couples TRBV6-5 to TRBJ1-2; 8 bases are shared with TRBD1. The CDR3 is 15 amino acids. Germline trimming cut 0 bases from V and 8 bases from J; bases unmatched to any gene: 8. Germline assignment: CDR1 MNHEY and CDR2 SVGAGI. The CDR3, as DNA: TGTGCCAGCAGTTACTCGACAGGGGTTAAGAGAGGCTACACCTTC. It codes for CASSYSTGVKRGYTF.

The gene calls are TRBV9 and TRBJ1-2, with unresolved D. In germline, CDR1 is SGDLS, CDR2 YYNGEE. This CDR3 spans 15 amino acids. Trimming removed 2 bases from V and 4 bases from J, with 15 bases in between. The CDR3 sequence is CASSVTSSFFYGYTF. The CDR3 DNA sequence: TGTGCCAGCAGCGTGACCAGTAGCTTTTTCTATGGCTACACCTTC.

The chain has TRBV9 and TRBJ2-7; D possibly corresponds to TRBD2 (6 bases). The CDR3 extends over 14 amino acids. Germline V gives CDR1 SGDLS, CDR2 YYNGEE. The V end was cut by 2 bases, the J end by 6 bases, with 15 bases between. The CDR3 loop reads CASSVGTEAGEQYF. In DNA, the CDR3 is TGTGCCAGCAGCGTCGGGACTGAAGCCGGCGAGCAGTACTTC.

V gene TRBV6-2 or TRBV6-3 combines with J gene TRBJ2-5, with TRBD2 identical over 12 bases. Germline V lookup: CDR1 MNHEY, CDR2 SVGEGT. The V and J ends lost 7 bases and 4 bases, in that order; junction bases with no gene match: 4. The CDR3 is 14 residues long. The CDR3 region is CASTPGLAGETQYF. CDR3 nucleotides: TGTGCCAGCACCCCGGGACTAGCGGGAGAGACCCAGTACTTC.

The CDR3 DNA sequence: TGTGCCAGCTCACCAGGACAGGGGGACCTCTATGGCTACACCTTC. Protein: CASSPGQGDLYGYTF. This chain joins TRBV18 and TRBJ1-2, with 10 bases matching TRBD1. CDR1 KGHSH and CDR2 LQKENI come from the germline V gene. The CDR3 loop spans 15 amino acids. V was pared by 2 bases and J by 4 bases, with 4 bases of the junction left unmatched.